This T cell receptor (beta chain) is from a study of vaccination effects on CD4 cells after COVID-19. Across the study: All participants had two doses of either the BNT162b2 or mRNA-1273 vaccine. Study observations and caveats: The study enrolled few convalescent patients and sampled no early post-infection timepoints.

About this clone itself: Its target is unknown.

Trimming took 9 bases from V and 2 from J, leaving 13 bases between them. The CDR3 sequence is 14 residues long. The germline V gene has CDR1 KGHDR and CDR2 SFDVKD. Generated by immunoSEQ multiplex PCR, the TCRdb table keeps only in-frame clones and is missing some. The table shows over 55,000 clones, with 81% occurring only once. Antigen-specific CD4+ T cells were expanded with viral peptide pools in the ViraFEST assay before sequencing. Culturing for around ten days preceded CD4+ T cell isolation. PBMC cultures contained two million cells per well, around 10 IU/ml IL-2 and 10 ug/ml peptides. The material was CD4+ T cells from PBMCs cultured with HCoV-229E spike peptides, obtained before COVID-19 vaccination. V is TRBV24-1 and J is TRBJ1-5; TRBD1 is a possible D gene (5 bases). The receptor's source is a human donor who received a COVID-19 vaccine. The CDR3 protein is CATGGANGNQPQHF. CDR3 DNA: TGTGCCACCGGCGGGGCAAATGGCAATCAGCCCCAGCATTTT.